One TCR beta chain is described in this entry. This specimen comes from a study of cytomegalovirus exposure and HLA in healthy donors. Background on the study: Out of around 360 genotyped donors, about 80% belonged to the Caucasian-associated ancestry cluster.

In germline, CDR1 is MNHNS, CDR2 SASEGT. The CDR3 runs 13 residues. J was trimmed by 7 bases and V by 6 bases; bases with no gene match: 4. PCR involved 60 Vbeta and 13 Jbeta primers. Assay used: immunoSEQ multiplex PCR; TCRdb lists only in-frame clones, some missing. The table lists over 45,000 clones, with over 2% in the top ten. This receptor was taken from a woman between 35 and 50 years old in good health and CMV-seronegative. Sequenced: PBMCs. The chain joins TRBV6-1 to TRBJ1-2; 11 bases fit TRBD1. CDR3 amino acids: CASRGDRGGGYTF. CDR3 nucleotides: TGTGCCAGCAGGGGGGACAGGGGGGGTGGCTACACCTTC.